A single sample gave rise to the 22 T cell receptor beta chains below, sequenced in a study of T cells in Graves' hyperthyroidism and ophthalmopathy. Template material for amplifying TCR beta CDR3 regions consisted of RNA transcripts. First-round RT-PCR of the TCR CDR3 relied on the HTBI primer set. TCRdb used MiXCR to reprocess the multiplex PCR reads, holding one entry per CDR3 protein. In the table there are about 590,000 distinct CDR3 sequences, around 14% of which are singletons. The sequencing input was blood. The receptor set was obtained from a woman aged 30 to 39 with Graves' hyperthyroidism.

The chain employs TRBV15 and TRBJ1-5, with TRBD1 identical over 7 bases. Germline CDR1 is LNHNV and CDR2 is YYDKDF (reference sequence). With 2 bases clipped from V and 6 bases from J, the junction kept 4 bases outside the gene matches. This CDR3 is built from 14 residues. This chain's CDR3 is CATSRTGESQPQHF. In nucleotides, the CDR3 is TGTGCCACCAGCAGAACAGGGGAAAGTCAGCCCCAGCATTTT.

A word on this clonotype: Just one base apart from a much larger clone, this may be a read error. The chain couples TRBV28 to TRBJ1-5, with 10 bases fitting TRBD1. The CDR3 length is 18 residues. Germline CDR1 reads MDHEN; CDR2 reads SYDVKM. Here the CDR3 DNA reads TGTGCCAGCAGCCATAGGGGTCCGGGACAGGGGTCGAGTCAGCCCCAGCGTTTT. Translation: CASSHRGPGQGSSQPQRF.

At least ten counts were recorded for this clonotype. This chain uses TRBV28 with TRBJ2-5; the match to TRBD2 covers 7 bases. Germline lookup yields CDR1 MDHEN and CDR2 SYDVKM. V lost 2 bases to trimming and J lost 3 bases; unmatched junction nucleotides: 9. The CDR3 spans 16 residues. The CDR3 loop reads CASSLGLASGEETQYF. The CDR3 bases are TGTGCCAGCAGTTTAGGGCTGGCTAGCGGTGAAGAGACCCAGTACTTC.

This chain joins TRBV4-2 and TRBJ2-1, with 10 nucleotides matching TRBD2. With 0 bases clipped from V and 2 bases from J, the junction kept 7 bases outside the gene matches. The CDR3 sequence is 18 residues long. Germline CDR1 and CDR2: LGHNA and YNFKEQ. CDR3 sequence reads: CASSQDSSGSIAYNEQFF. CDR3 nucleotides: TGTGCCAGCAGCCAAGATTCTAGCGGGAGTATCGCCTACAATGAGCAGTTCTTC.

This clonotype has a count of ten or more. DNA for the CDR3: TGTGCCAGCAGAATTAGCGGGATCCCACCCTACGAGCAGTACTTC. Translated, it gives CASRISGIPPYEQYF. J is TRBJ2-7 and V is TRBV6-2 or TRBV6-3, with 8 bases that match TRBD2. The V and J ends lost 6 bases and 2 bases, in that order; junction bases with no gene match: 9. Germline loops: CDR1 MNHEY, CDR2 SVGEGT. This CDR3 region has 15 residues.

This clonotype was recorded a few times. The V and J genes are TRBV4-1 and TRBJ1-1, with D perhaps matching TRBD1 (5 bases). This CDR3 spans 19 amino acids. Trimming left V 0 bases short and J 4 bases short, with 24 bases between. Germline CDR1 MGHRA, CDR2 YSYEKL. Here the CDR3 reads CASSQDLPGRGELSTEAFF. The CDR3, as DNA: TGCGCCAGCAGCCAAGACCTCCCCGGACGGGGGGAGCTGAGCACTGAAGCTTTCTTT.

Of note for this clonotype: A much larger clone differs from this one at a single base, so this may be a read error. The genes are TRBV12-3 or TRBV12-4 and TRBJ2-7; the D call may be TRBD1 or TRBD2 (6 bases each). The CDR3 is 12 amino acids. The CDR3 spells CTSSKGGYEQYF. CDR3 in DNA: TGTACCAGCTCCAAGGGGGGCTACGAGCAGTACTTC.

This clonotype was recorded at least ten times. The V call is TRBV30, the J call TRBJ2-7; D gene ambiguous. Germline V gives CDR1 GTSNPN, CDR2 SVGIG (reference sequence). The germline V and J ends were trimmed by 3 bases and 3 bases, with 9 bases remaining between them. This CDR3 has 12 amino acids. CDR3 bases: TGTGCCTGGAGAACTGGAAACTACGAGCAGTACTTC. Protein sequence: CAWRTGNYEQYF.

This clonotype was counted many times. The chain joins TRBV7-9 to TRBJ2-1; TRBD1 agrees at 10 bases. The CDR3 consists of 14 residues. Germline CDR1 is SEHNR and CDR2 is FQNEAQ (reference sequence). J gave up 6 bases and V 5 bases, and 4 bases lay outside the gene matches. The CDR3: CASSRQGASNEQFF. The CDR3 coding sequence is TGTGCCAGCAGCAGACAGGGGGCCAGCAATGAGCAGTTCTTC.

This clonotype was seen many times. The gene calls are TRBV29-1 and TRBJ1-2; D ambiguous. Germline V gene data show CDR1 as SQVTM and CDR2 as ANQGSEA. The CDR3 length is 13 residues. Trimming shortened V by 4 bases and J by 2 bases, and 11 bases separated the two germline ends. CDR3 loop: CSVGRSQNYGYTF. The CDR3 nucleotides are TGCAGCGTTGGGAGGAGTCAGAACTATGGCTACACCTTC.

This clonotype was seen a few times. V is TRBV7-3 and J is TRBJ2-1; no clear D gene. V lost 4 bases and J 0 bases, leaving 10 bases between the germline ends. This CDR3 has 15 residues. Germline values: CDR1 SGHTA, CDR2 FQGTGA. CDR3 protein: CASSSPTSSYNEQFF. The DNA of the CDR3 is TGTGCCAGCAGCTCCCCAACTTCCTCCTACAATGAGCAGTTCTTC.

This clonotype occurred a few times. The V call is TRBV5-4, the J call TRBJ1-1; the D is unclear. The V end was cut by 2 bases, the J end by 4 bases, with 12 bases between. Per germline, CDR1 SGHNT and CDR2 YYREEE (reference sequence). The CDR3 runs to 14 residues. CDR3 residues: CASSFEQETTEAFF. The CDR3 coding sequence is TGTGCCAGCAGCTTTGAGCAGGAGACCACTGAAGCTTTCTTT.

This clonotype was observed a few times. This rearrangement joins TRBV20-1 to TRBJ2-3; perhaps TRBD2 as D (6 bases). The V gene's germline CDR1 is DFQATT and CDR2 SNEGSKA (reference sequence). The CDR3 is made up of 14 amino acids. V shed 3 bases and J shed 3 bases, with 13 bases lying between them. Here the CDR3 reads CSARMGGTTDTQYF. The CDR3 DNA sequence: TGCAGTGCTAGGATGGGCGGGACGACAGATACGCAGTATTTT.

The J gene is TRBJ1-4, the V gene TRBV7-9, with 10 bases lining up with TRBD1. The germline V gene encodes CDR1 SEHNR and CDR2 FQNEAQ (reference sequence). V lost 0 bases, J lost 6 bases, and 4 bases stayed unmatched. The CDR3 is 16 amino acids. The CDR3 sequence: CASSLARGTGDEKLFF. The CDR3 nucleotides are TGTGCCAGCAGCTTAGCGCGTGGGACAGGGGATGAAAAACTGTTTTTT.

In its sample, this clonotype was seen many times. The chain recombines TRBV7-9 with TRBJ2-7; 8 bases map to TRBD2. The ends lost 0 bases at V and 7 bases at J; junction bases unmatched: 8. The CDR3 length is 15 residues. The V gene's germline CDR1 is SEHNR and CDR2 FQNEAQ (reference sequence). This chain's CDR3 is CASSLAPGLGGEQYF. CDR3 nucleotides: TGTGCCAGCAGCTTAGCGCCGGGACTAGGGGGAGAGCAGTACTTC.

This clonotype was seen repeatedly, ten times or more. This chain links TRBV3-1 with TRBJ2-1; 8 positions agree with TRBD2. This CDR3 spans 19 amino acids. Germline values: CDR1 LGHDT, CDR2 YNNKEL (reference sequence). The V and J ends lost 4 bases and 5 bases, in that order; junction bases with no gene match: 19. CDR3 sequence (DNA): TGTGCCAGCAGCCGAGAACCAGGGTGGGTAGCGGGGACGGACAATGAGCAGTTCTTC. It yields the protein CASSREPGWVAGTDNEQFF.

The gene calls are TRBV10-3 and TRBJ2-7, with D possibly matching TRBD2 (6 bases). The CDR3 covers 15 residues. V was clipped by 0 bases and J by 6 bases, with 15 bases between them. Germline V gene lookup returns CDR1 ENHRY and CDR2 SYGVKD. The CDR3, as DNA: TGTGCCATCAGTGAGTCGGAGGGTGTCTGGTCCGAGCAGTACTTC. Amino acid sequence: CAISESEGVWSEQYF.

This clonotype appeared many times. V gene TRBV20-1 combines with J gene TRBJ2-3, with 8 bases matching TRBD2. The CDR3 loop spans 13 amino acids. CDR1 and CDR2 (germline): DFQATT, SNEGSKA (reference sequence). J was trimmed by 7 bases and V by 3 bases; bases with no gene match: 6. CDR3 bases: TGCAGTGCTAGCGGGAGGGCCATGAATACGCAGTATTTT. Amino acids: CSASGRAMNTQYF.

In DNA, the CDR3 is TGTGCCACCAGTGATCGGGCGGGGACAGGGGGCGCGGGCACAGATACGCAGTATTTT. Translated, it gives CATSDRAGTGGAGTDTQYF. J is TRBJ2-3 and V is TRBV24-1; 12 bases line up with TRBD1. In germline, CDR1 is KGHDR, CDR2 SFDVKD. V dropped 3 bases and J dropped 1; count of bases not matched to a gene: 10. CDR3 length: 19 amino acids.

This clonotype was counted between two and nine times. The chain has TRBV20-1 and TRBJ2-7, with D perhaps matching TRBD2 (6 bases). Deletions cut 7 bases from V and 5 bases from J, with 9 bases between. This CDR3 contains 10 residues. Germline-derived CDR1 and CDR2 are DFQATT and SNEGSKA (reference sequence). The CDR3 nucleotides are TGCAGTGTAAGGAGGGACGAGCAGTACTTC. Protein sequence: CSVRRDEQYF.

This clonotype was seen only a few times. The genes are TRBV20-1 and TRBJ1-1; maybe TRBD1 (5 bases). V was trimmed by 0 bases and J by 7 bases, leaving 15 bases between them. CDR3 length: 14 amino acids. From germline, CDR1 is DFQATT and CDR2 SNEGSKA (reference sequence). In DNA, the CDR3 is TGCAGTGCTAGAGAGGTACACGTTAGGGGTGAAGCTTTCTTT. This gives the protein CSAREVHVRGEAFF.

In its sample, this clonotype was seen many times. V gene TRBV10-3 combines with J gene TRBJ2-1, with TRBD2 matching 7 bases. The CDR3 totals 16 residues. J gave up 5 bases and V 5 bases, and 12 bases lay outside the gene matches. Germline loops: CDR1 ENHRY, CDR2 SYGVKD. CDR3 nucleotides: TGTGCCATCAGTCCCTACTCCGGACTAGAACACAATGAGCAGTTCTTC. It is translated as CAISPYSGLEHNEQFF.